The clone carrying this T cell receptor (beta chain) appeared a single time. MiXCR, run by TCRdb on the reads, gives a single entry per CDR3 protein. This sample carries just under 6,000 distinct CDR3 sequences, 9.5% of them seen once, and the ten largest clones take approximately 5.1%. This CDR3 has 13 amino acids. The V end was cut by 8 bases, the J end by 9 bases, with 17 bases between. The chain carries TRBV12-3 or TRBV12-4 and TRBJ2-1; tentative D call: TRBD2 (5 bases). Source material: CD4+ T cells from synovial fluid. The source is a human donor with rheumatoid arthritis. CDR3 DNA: TGTGCCAGCTCGGGCGGGTTCATGGGTGAGCAGTTCTTC. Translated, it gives CASSGGFMGEQFF.